These T cell receptor beta chains were read from a single sample in a study of technical replicates of blood from a few donors. The protocol was immunoSEQ multiplex PCR, while the TCRdb copy is restricted to in-frame clones and leaves out a portion. The table lists 65,000 to 80,000 clones, roughly 96% of them singletons, with under 0.35% in the top ten. Sequenced material: T cells isolated from PBMCs. These TCRs come from a human donor in good health. CDR3s include the opening cysteine and the closing phenylalanine or tryptophan. D genes are given only for firm matches. Not every row has a clone size; where given, it reads once, few, many or a size class.

CDR3: CAIRRGGANTEAFF; DNA: TGTGCCATCAGGAGGGGCGGGGCGAACACTGAAGCTTTCTTT; size: -; D: -; J: TRBJ1-1; V: TRBV10-3
CDR3: CASSPLLTGEYGYTF; DNA: TGTGCCAGCTCACCCCTACTGACAGGAGAATATGGCTACACCTTC; size: -; D: -; J: TRBJ1-2; V: TRBV18
CDR3: CASNRGLAGKNTGELFF; DNA: TGTGCCAGCAATCGTGGACTAGCGGGAAAGAACACCGGGGAGCTGTTTTTT; size: -; D: TRBD2; J: TRBJ2-2; V: TRBV27
CDR3: CASSPGLNSNQPQHF; DNA: TGTGCCAGCAGTCCGGGACTGAATAGCAATCAGCCCCAGCATTTT; size: -; D: -; J: TRBJ1-5; V: TRBV25-1
CDR3: CASSAGQEGDEQYF; DNA: TGTGCCAGCAGCGCCGGACAGGAAGGGGACGAGCAGTACTTC; size: -; D: TRBD1; J: TRBJ2-7; V: TRBV9
CDR3: CASSNRLAGNVYNEQFF; DNA: TGTGCCAGCAGCAACAGACTAGCGGGCAATGTATACAATGAGCAGTTCTTC; size: -; D: TRBD2; J: TRBJ2-1; V: TRBV7-6
CDR3: CASSHQGGNTGELFF; DNA: TGCGCCAGCAGCCACCAAGGGGGGAACACCGGGGAGCTGTTTTTT; size: -; D: -; J: TRBJ2-2; V: TRBV4-1
CDR3: CARRVGQGNYGYTF; DNA: TGCGCCAGAAGAGTTGGACAGGGTAACTATGGCTACACCTTC; size: -; D: TRBD1; J: TRBJ1-2; V: TRBV10-1
CDR3: CASSPMTSGRAEQYF; DNA: TGTGCCAGTAGTCCTATGACTAGCGGGAGGGCCGAGCAGTACTTC; size: few; D: TRBD2; J: TRBJ2-7; V: TRBV19
CDR3: CASNKLRMTGELFF; DNA: TGTGCCAGCAATAAGTTGCGGATGACCGGGGAGCTGTTTTTT; size: -; D: -; J: TRBJ2-2; V: TRBV7-2
CDR3: CASSYDKDEQFF; DNA: TGTGCCAGCAGTTACGACAAGGATGAGCAGTTCTTC; size: -; D: -; J: TRBJ2-1; V: TRBV6-6
CDR3: CASSFTGTRYEQYF; DNA: TGTGCCAGCAGCTTCACCGGGACTAGATACGAGCAGTACTTC; size: -; D: TRBD2; J: TRBJ2-7; V: TRBV7-2
CDR3: CAWAVAGGIDTQYF; DNA: TGTGCCTGGGCGGTAGCGGGAGGGATCGATACGCAGTATTTT; size: -; D: TRBD2; J: TRBJ2-3; V: TRBV30
CDR3: CASRTGPGEKLFF; DNA: TGTGCCAGTAGGACAGGGCCGGGTGAAAAACTGTTTTTT; size: -; D: TRBD1; J: TRBJ1-4; V: TRBV19
CDR3: CASSYRRDSYEQYF; DNA: TGTGCCAGCAGTTATCGGCGGGACTCCTACGAGCAGTACTTC; size: -; D: -; J: TRBJ2-7; V: TRBV6-5
CDR3: CASSRGIGYEQYF; DNA: TGTGCCAGTAGTCGGGGGATCGGCTACGAGCAGTACTTC; size: -; D: -; J: TRBJ2-7; V: TRBV19
CDR3: CASSEAAESNQPQHF; DNA: TGTGCCAGCAGTGAAGCGGCGGAGAGCAATCAGCCCCAGCATTTT; size: -; D: -; J: TRBJ1-5; V: TRBV6-1
CDR3: CASSPLGTDGGETQYF; DNA: TGTGCCAGCAGCCCCCTAGGGACAGATGGGGGAGAGACCCAGTACTTC; size: -; D: TRBD1; J: TRBJ2-5; V: TRBV28
CDR3: CASSFLTKDEKLFF; DNA: TGTGCCAGCAGCTTCCTAACTAAAGATGAAAAACTGTTTTTT; size: -; D: -; J: TRBJ1-4; V: TRBV5-5
CDR3: CASSYSKGGREQFF; DNA: TGTGCCAGCAGTTACTCGAAAGGAGGACGTGAGCAGTTCTTC; size: -; D: -; J: TRBJ2-1; V: TRBV6-5
CDR3: CASRAGSNEQYF; DNA: TGTGCCAGCAGGGCGGGGAGCAACGAGCAGTACTTC; size: -; D: -; J: TRBJ2-7; V: TRBV6-1
CDR3: CANSRDRGHEQFF; DNA: TGTGCCAACAGCCGGGACAGGGGCCATGAGCAGTTCTTC; size: once; D: TRBD1; J: TRBJ2-1; V: TRBV10-3
CDR3: CAWSRGTEAFF; DNA: TGTGCCTGGAGTAGGGGTACTGAAGCTTTCTTT; size: few; D: -; J: TRBJ1-1; V: TRBV30
CDR3: CASSPDRGRISEQFF; DNA: TGTGCCAGCAGTCCTGACAGGGGGCGCATTAGTGAGCAGTTCTTC; size: -; D: TRBD1; J: TRBJ2-1; V: TRBV27
CDR3: CASSEGLAGYNEQFF; DNA: TGTGCCAGCAGTGAAGGGCTAGCGGGGTACAATGAGCAGTTCTTC; size: -; D: TRBD2; J: TRBJ2-1; V: TRBV2